This entry describes one TCR beta chain. Its antigen is not known. Data came from immunoSEQ multiplex PCR; TCRdb stores just in-frame clones and leaves some out. The table records roughly 150,000 clones, around 84% of them present only once. This record belongs to a study of PD-1 blockade in classical Hodgkin lymphoma. Overall study results and limits: Individuals initiating nivolumab under 1 year after ASCT were excluded. Unlike CD8+ TCR diversity, which did not rise significantly by C4D1, CD4+ TCR diversity did. Complete responders entered with baseline diversity on par with newly diagnosed patients, the results showed.

With 5 bases removed from V and 6 bases from J, the gap between germline ends came to 19 bases. CDR3 length: 15 residues. Per the germline V gene, CDR1 is MNHEY and CDR2 is SMNVEV (reference sequence). Every patient experienced relapse after autologous stem cell transplantation, and brentuximab vedotin exposure varied. Each best response was a complete response, a partial response or progressive disease. The receptor comes from a human donor with classical Hodgkin lymphoma. Sequencing used peripheral blood mononuclear cells (PBMCs), obtained before the second cycle of nivolumab. The J gene is TRBJ1-2, the V gene TRBV27; the D gene is possibly TRBD1 (5 bases). This CDR3 is CASSALSARENGYTF. CDR3 nucleotide sequence: TGTGCCAGCAGTGCCTTGAGTGCCAGGGAGAATGGCTACACCTTC.